These T cell receptor beta chains were read from a single sample in a study of beta chain features in type 1 diabetes. Produced via immunoSEQ multiplex PCR; TCRdb's table is partial and in-frame only. The sample has around 180,000 clones, approximately 8% seen once; the top ten hold approximately 0.5%. The sequencing sample was made of central memory CD4+ T cells from blood. These receptor sequences come from a man younger than 35 with type 1 diabetes. Each CDR3 is given with its conserved first and last residue. D genes are given only for firm matches. The size field is filled for only some rows; it gives once, few, many or a size class.

>NA|TRBV30|TRBJ1-2|TRBD1
TGTGCCTGGAGTGTATTCGGGACAGGAATGCGATCGGGGGGCTACACCTTC
CAWSVFGTGMRSGGYTF
>few|TRBV6-5|TRBJ2-7|NA
TGTGCCAGCAGTTACCGAGGGCAGGGGAAGAACGAGCAGTACTTC
CASSYRGQGKNEQYF
>few|TRBV5-1|TRBJ2-3|TRBD2
TGCGCCAGCAGCTTTACCGGGACTAGCGGCACAGATACGCAGTATTTT
CASSFTGTSGTDTQYF
>many|TRBV7-2|TRBJ2-5|TRBD2
TGTGCCAGCAGCCCAAGCGGGGTGGGGGAGACCCAGTACTTC
CASSPSGVGETQYF
>few|TRBV27|TRBJ1-6|TRBD1
TGTGCCAGCAGTTTCACAGGGGGAAATTCACCCCTCCACTTT
CASSFTGGNSPLHF
>NA|TRBV7-9|TRBJ2-2|NA
TGTGCCAGCAGCTTAATGCTGTCAGCCGGGGAGCTGTTTTTT
CASSLMLSAGELFF
>NA|TRBV28|TRBJ2-1|NA
TGTGCCAGCAGTCCCCCGGTGGTGGATGAGCAGTTCTTC
CASSPPVVDEQFF
>few|TRBV4-3|TRBJ2-3|NA
TGCGCCAGCAGCCAACAAGGGGAGGGCACAGATACGCAGTATTTT
CASSQQGEGTDTQYF
>NA|TRBV4-3|TRBJ2-7|NA
TGCGCCAGCAGCCAAGTGATGAGAGCCTACGAGCAGTACTTC
CASSQVMRAYEQYF
>few|TRBV27|TRBJ1-2|TRBD1
TGTGCCAGCAGTTCCCTCACAGGGGGCGGTGTCTATGGCTACACCTTC
CASSSLTGGGVYGYTF
>few|TRBV5-1|TRBJ2-1|NA
TGCGCCAGCAGCTTGGGGAAGGCGGATCTGAGCAATGAGCAGTTCTTC
CASSLGKADLSNEQFF
>few|TRBV4-3|TRBJ2-2|TRBD1
TGCGCCAGCAGCCAGCATGCAGGGGGCTCGGACACCGGGGAGCTGTTTTTT
CASSQHAGGSDTGELFF
>NA|TRBV7-2|TRBJ1-6|TRBD1
TGTGCCAGCAGCCCGGGACAGTATAATTCACCCCTCCACTTT
CASSPGQYNSPLHF
>NA|TRBV29-1|TRBJ2-1|TRBD2
TGCAGCGTTGAAGGCCTAGCGGGAGATGAGCAGTTCTTC
CSVEGLAGDEQFF
>NA|TRBV27|TRBJ1-1|NA
TGTGCCAGCAGTGGGGCCGACACTGAAGCTTTCTTT
CASSGADTEAFF
>NA|TRBV5-1|TRBJ2-3|TRBD2
TGCGCCAGCAGCCTCATCTCCGGGACTAGCGGGAGTTTAGATACGCAGTATTTT
CASSLISGTSGSLDTQYF
>few|TRBV2|TRBJ1-4|TRBD1
TGTGCCAGCAGTCGGGACAGGGGGCCTAATGAAAAACTGTTTTTT
CASSRDRGPNEKLFF
>few|TRBV6-6|TRBJ2-3|NA
TGTATGCCGTTAGGCTCAGGAGATACGCAGTATTTT
CMPLGSGDTQYF
>few|TRBV14|TRBJ2-1|NA
TGTGCCAGCAGCCCTCGGGGGGCCGGGTCGGCCTACAATGAGCAGTTCTTC
CASSPRGAGSAYNEQFF
>once|TRBV15|TRBJ2-1|NA
TGTGCCACCAGCCCCCGACAGGGACTAGGGGAGTTCTTC
CATSPRQGLGEFF
>few|TRBV28|TRBJ2-1|TRBD1
TGTGCCAGCAGCCGATTCGGACAGGGCTCCTACAATGAGCAGTTCTTC
CASSRFGQGSYNEQFF
>few|TRBV5-4|TRBJ1-1|NA
TGTGCCAGCAGCCGCGGACAGTTGAACACTGAAGCTTTCTTT
CASSRGQLNTEAFF
>NA|TRBV7-9|TRBJ2-1|NA
TGTGCCAGCAGCTTAGGATTCGTCCCAGGCCTTGAGCAGTTCTTC
CASSLGFVPGLEQFF
>NA|TRBV27|TRBJ2-6|TRBD2
TGTGCCAGCAGTTTGATGGGAGGGTCTGGGGCCAACGTCCTGACTTTC
CASSLMGGSGANVLTF
>NA|TRBV6-5|TRBJ2-5|TRBD1
TGTGCCAGCAGTCACCTGACAGGGAAGGGGGAGACCCAGTACTTC
CASSHLTGKGETQYF